The entry below gives a single T cell receptor beta chain sequence along with its context. Data came from immunoSEQ multiplex PCR; TCRdb stores just in-frame clones and leaves some out. The data hold roughly 200,000 clones, with roughly 85% observed a single time. The V and J ends lost 6 bases and 5 bases, in that order; junction bases with no gene match: 8. Germline V gene lookup returns CDR1 PRHDT and CDR2 FYEKMQ (reference sequence). This CDR3 region has 15 residues. The data stem from a study of blood T cell repertoires in COVID-19. Across the study: PBMCs, B-cell-depleted T cells, or T cells provided the cDNA or gDNA that made up the material.

Clinical history reported by participants formed the basis on which cohorts were assigned. The chain couples TRBV13 to TRBJ1-2; 11 positions agree with TRBD1. The material sequenced was PBMCs or T cells enriched from blood (not recorded which). This receptor was identified in a man aged 40-55 years who had recovered from COVID-19. The CDR3 DNA reads as TGTGCCAGCAGAAACGGGACAGGGGGGCCTTATGGCTACACCTTC. Its translation: CASRNGTGGPYGYTF.